The rows below give T cell receptor beta chains drawn from one sample of a study of tumor-infiltrating lymphocytes in localized non-small cell lung cancer. The repertoire was sequenced with immunoSEQ multiplex PCR; TCRdb's copy has only in-frame clones and lacks some. The repertoire holds about 12,000 clones, with roughly 80% as singletons. The specimen was lung tumor tissue. These receptors all stem from a human donor with non-small cell lung cancer. Both conserved end residues are trimmed from each CDR3. The order of the fields is J gene, CDR3 length, V gene, CDR3 protein.

J gene: TRBJ1-2
CDR3 length: 13
V gene: TRBV27
CDR3 protein: ASSLWGDRAYGYT

J gene: TRBJ2-7
CDR3 length: 10
V gene: TRBV30
CDR3 protein: ASGRVSYEQY

J gene: TRBJ1-3
CDR3 length: 11
V gene: TRBV6-1
CDR3 protein: ASSEASGNTIY

J gene: TRBJ2-3
CDR3 length: 12
V gene: TRBV27
CDR3 protein: ASSPRARTDTQY

J gene: TRBJ1-1
CDR3 length: 14
V gene: TRBV7-9
CDR3 protein: ASSSLGYREDTEAF

J gene: TRBJ1-1
CDR3 length: 12
V gene: TRBV7-9
CDR3 protein: ASSLFQGDTEAF

J gene: TRBJ1-5
CDR3 length: 11
V gene: TRBV6-5
CDR3 protein: ASSRDREQPQH

J gene: TRBJ1-1
CDR3 length: 12
V gene: TRBV19
CDR3 protein: ASSMWDVNTEAF

J gene: TRBJ1-1
CDR3 length: 10
V gene: TRBV6-1
CDR3 protein: ASRIGPREAF

J gene: TRBJ2-1
CDR3 length: 15
V gene: TRBV5-4
CDR3 protein: ASSLRSGGAVYNEQF